This T cell receptor beta chain was recorded in a study of shared clonotypes between healthy human individuals (dated by TCRdb to 2019 to 2021). Study-wide context: The cohort included three men and a couple of women between 18 and 49 years of age. Different laboratories and diverse techniques were used to prepare libraries and sequence TCR repertoires, to increase sequencing depth and limit assay-specific biases. Per donor, three plates each were used for CD4 naive and CD4 memory, two for CD8 naive, and one for CD8 memory. To estimate repertoire size and how much clonotypes are shared between individuals, the study performed deep sequencing of blood TCR repertoires from roughly five healthy adults. Between about 0.9 and 10 billion PBMCs per donor were obtained by leukapheresis.

Concerning this clone: What antigen it recognizes has not been identified. Nothing much larger sits one base from this clone, and base qualities are not available.

TCR CDR3 regions were amplified from genomic DNA by multiplex PCR using the deep immunoSEQ assay. For each cell subset, the extracted genomic DNA was distributed evenly across all wells of several immunoSEQ 96-well plates, and each plate served as one replicate. Each replicate PCR for sorted subsets received approximately 200 ng genomic DNA, equal to about 30,000 T cell genomes. The purified libraries were quantified using a Qubit 3.0 fluorometer, sized with a Bioanalyzer 2100, and then quantified again using the KAPA Library Quantification kit. Each immunoSEQ 96-well plate was sequenced on its own single-read 150-cycle Illumina NextSeq 550 flow cell. The study's processing was this. Because only junctional sequences without quality scores were contained in the immunoSEQ output, filtering matching that applied to full-length reads could not be performed. To assign V/J genes and CDR3, sequences were annotated using PyIR, a Python wrapper for IgBLAST v1.9, with IMGT germline references. Reads were removed for weak V/J assignments (E-value above 1e-6), missing CDR3, stop codons, out-of-frame junctions, or ambiguous translated residues. V3J clonotypes were defined as sequences sharing an identical inferred V gene, J gene, and CDR3 amino acid sequence. To compute the percentage overlap between repertoires, the number of shared unique clonotypes was divided by the size of the smaller repertoire. Repertoire richness was assessed with RTK rarefaction, the Chao1 estimator, and Recon v2.1 estimates of unobserved clonotypes. For all TCRbeta clonotypes obtained by the gDNA method from four donors, generation probabilities were computed with OLGA. The immuneACCESS repertoire file appears here via TCRdb, limited to in-frame rearrangements. These files lack a portion of the clones; in checked studies, under half of the deficit traces to unresolved V genes, and the cause of the others is not known. The V and J calls and clone size come from that table; D and trimming were worked out from the DNA. The sample data list approximately 2.5 million clones, and roughly 93% of these were observed just once. Approximately 0.36% of the sample rests with the top ten.

On the study overall, not on this receptor specifically: Even with the large sequencing depth, rarefaction of the sorted-subset datasets indicated that sequencing was incomplete. Because the study included a small number of donors, the genetic and exposure-history diversity represented was limited. Sampling was restricted to blood, and TCR repertoires in tissue are likely to differ from TCR repertoires in blood. Compared with non-shared clonotypes, clonotypes shared by all four sorted-subset donors had higher generation probabilities. Estimated clonotype richness was generally larger for naive than for memory subsets. About 5% of naive CD4, 3.5% of naive CD8, roughly 2.4% of memory CD4, and 0.4% of memory CD8 clonotypes were shared across a handful of donors. Pairwise subsampling led to the expectation that sequencing depth would affect the degree of clonotype sharing among donors.

The donors were healthy, HIV-negative adults with no recently reported acute infections or vaccinations. Only Caucasian adults living in Nashville, Tennessee, USA were represented among the donors. CD4+ T cells were enriched by magnetic negative selection, after which naive cells were positively selected on CD45RA and the negative fraction was taken as the memory subset. Blood was collected by leukapheresis, and PBMCs were isolated by Ficoll-Histopaque density gradient centrifugation and then cryopreserved in liquid nitrogen vapor phase. Analytical flow cytometry was used to check the purity and quantity of every magnetically sorted T cell population. Genomic DNA was isolated from each sorted fraction and quantified by UV absorbance on a Nanodrop 2000c. Cut back by 3 bases and 3 bases, the V and J ends lie 12 bases apart. CDR1 KGHSH and CDR2 LQKENI were looked up in the germline V gene. The CDR3 runs 14 residues from the cysteine to the phenylalanine. Here the CDR3 DNA is all that survives: 42 bases in frame from base 1.

The receptor chain draws on TRBV18 and TRBJ2-7; the best D guess is TRBD2, with 5 bases matching. The specimen sequenced was naive CD4+ T cells from PBMCs. Read against the paper, the sample's cell subset or site label means: CD45RA+ positively selected. This TCR came from a man aged 18 to 30 in good health. Some clones in this sample may be carry-over from other donors' samples. The bases are TGTGCCAGCTCACCCCGTGGGAGAAACTACGAGCAGTACTTC. It translates to CASSPRGRNYEQYF.